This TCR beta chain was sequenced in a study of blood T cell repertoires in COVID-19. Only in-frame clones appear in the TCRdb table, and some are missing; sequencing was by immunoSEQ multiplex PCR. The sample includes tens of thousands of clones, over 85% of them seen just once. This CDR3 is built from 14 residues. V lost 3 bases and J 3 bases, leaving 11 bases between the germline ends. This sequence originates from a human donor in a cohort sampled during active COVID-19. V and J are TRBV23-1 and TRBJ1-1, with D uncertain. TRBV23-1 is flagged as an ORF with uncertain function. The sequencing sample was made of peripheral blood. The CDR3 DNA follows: TGCGCCAGCAGTCAGTGGGAGTTGGACACTGAAGCTTTCTTT. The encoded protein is CASSQWELDTEAFF.